A selection of T cell receptor beta chains follows, all from one sample in a study of blood T cell repertoires in COVID-19. Sequencing used immunoSEQ multiplex PCR; TCRdb keeps in-frame clones, though not all of them. The sample lists around 110,000 clones; roughly 86% were seen once. The material sequenced was peripheral blood. All receptors come from a man between 40 and 49 years old with acute or convalescent COVID-19. Each CDR3 is given with its conserved first and last residue.

V gene	CDR3 protein
TRBV7-9	CASSLGRDWHYEQYF
TRBV4-1	CASSQLGQGIQPQHF
TRBV6-1	CASSENRRQGLNEKLFF
TRBV7-9	CASSALAGGPLDTQYF
TRBV19	CASSGTVNNEQFF
TRBV18	CASSQHRDSTDTQYF
TRBV9	CASRGVGQYGYTF
TRBV9	CASSVGFGGANEKLFF
TRBV3-1/TRBV3-2	CASRHWGDNEQFF
TRBV30	CAWSGGGGQETQYF
TRBV6-5	CASSQGSGELFF
TRBV6-5	CASSQRSGNTIYF
TRBV29-1	CSVGQGAEKLFF
TRBV2	CASRDRAPGGQYF
TRBV6-5	CANTLAGLDNEQFF
TRBV7-9	CASSLAGSAGSYGYTF
TRBV28	CASSVNTGGGSYTF
TRBV29-1	CSVDGSTGGWKTQYF
TRBV12-3/TRBV12-4	CASRTGQNTEAFF
TRBV5-1	CASSLTGGNYGYTF
TRBV7-6	CASTRGPQETQYF
TRBV9	CASSVAHRGGNQETQYF
TRBV7-2	CASSFEAGRLHEQYF
TRBV7-9	CASSLARGGVSSNEQFF
TRBV19	CASSQRTSGEQYF
TRBV5-1	CASSRGGSPLHF
TRBV5-1	CASSSGQGNTEAFF
TRBV6-5	CASSYADRGYEQYF
TRBV7-8	CASSLKLMQGTQYF
TRBV6-5	CASSLRTEGNQPQHF
TRBV9	CASSAGGPRGEQYF
TRBV4-1	CASSQVTGQMNTEAFF
TRBV1	CTSSQARTSGRACPGPDTQYF
TRBV10-3	CAISESKGGDGYTF
TRBV29-1	CSVDVTGLADTQYF
TRBV6-1	CASSGRALIGGNTIYF
TRBV6-5	CASSFRDFDTEAFF
TRBV7-6	CASSFVQGEISNQPQHF
TRBV6-4	CASSLGQGTEAFF
TRBV2	CASSEAWGRGTDTQYF
TRBV6-2/TRBV6-3	CASSYSAGGEQYF
TRBV6-5	CASSEGRGNTIYF
TRBV19	CATETGRWTEAFF
TRBV30	CAWAAGVGIDYTF
TRBV19	CANTGVLAPNTGELFF
TRBV9	CASSVDPGQGVRNEQFF
TRBV20-1	CSASSGDLGYTF
TRBV7-3	CASSPRGPQETQYF
TRBV2	CASTRDRDEKLFF
TRBV5-1	CASSFSGELFF
TRBV6-6	CAGGGTEKLFF
TRBV18	CASTIGQPPYEQYF